The clone carrying this T cell receptor (beta chain) was detected once. What it binds is unknown. All donors qualified as healthy HIV-negative adults and had experienced no recent acute infections or vaccinations. It was into CD45RA+ naive and CD45RA-negative memory subsets that the CD4+ cells were split. TCRdb keeps only in-frame clones here, not all; method: immunoSEQ multiplex PCR. This table has about 2.4 million clones, roughly 93% appearing once. These data come from a study of shared clonotypes between healthy human individuals. Study-wide points: Some clonotypes were shared by all four sorted-subset donors, while others were not shared. The non-shared ones had lower generation probabilities than the shared ones.

CDR1 SGHTA and CDR2 FQGNSA come from the germline V gene. CDR3 length equals 13 residues. Trimming removed 3 bases from V and 4 bases from J; junction bases left unmatched: 1. The clonotype was recovered from a young man in good health. Some clones in this sample may be carry-over from other donors' samples. The rearrangement links TRBV7-2 to TRBJ2-5; 8 bases agree with TRBD1. The sample comprised naive CD4+ T cells from PBMCs. Indicated subset: CD45RA+ positively selected. The CDR3 DNA reads as TGTGCCAGCAGCTTCGGGACAGGAGAGACCCAGTACTTC. It is translated as CASSFGTGETQYF. The full variable domain, with the rest looked up from reference TRBV7-2 and TRBJ2-5, is GAGVSQSPSNKVTEKGKDVELRCDPISGHTALYWYRQSLGQGLEFLIYFQGNSAPDKSGLPSDRFSAERTGGSVSTLTIQRTQQEDSAVYLCASSFGTGETQYFGPGTRLLVL.